Listed below are T cell receptor beta chains from one sample, sequenced in a study of T cells in tuberculosis. Method: immunoSEQ multiplex PCR; TCRdb's copy keeps in-frame clones and lacks some. The sample has about 53,000 clones; over 90% are singletons. Sample: PBMCs, taken at tuberculosis diagnosis. The receptors shown here come from an adult with tuberculosis. CDR3s include the opening cysteine and the closing phenylalanine or tryptophan. D genes are given only for firm matches. Not all rows give a size; the values are once, few, many and, for expanded clones, a class.

abundance: -; d_gene: -; v_gene: TRBV13; j_gene: TRBJ1-1; CDR3aa: CASSLLGQSNTEAFF; CDR3nt: TGTGCCAGCAGCTTACTTGGACAGTCGAACACTGAAGCTTTCTTT
abundance: -; d_gene: -; v_gene: TRBV27; j_gene: TRBJ2-5; CDR3aa: CASSLSRGQETQYF; CDR3nt: TGTGCCAGCAGTTTATCAAGGGGCCAAGAGACCCAGTACTTC
abundance: -; d_gene: TRBD2; v_gene: TRBV19; j_gene: TRBJ2-2; CDR3aa: CASSWLAGANTGELFF; CDR3nt: TGTGCCAGTAGTTGGCTAGCGGGAGCCAACACCGGGGAGCTGTTTTTT
abundance: -; d_gene: TRBD2; v_gene: TRBV4-3; j_gene: TRBJ2-1; CDR3aa: CASSPGLANYNEQFF; CDR3nt: TGCGCCAGCAGCCCAGGACTAGCTAATTACAATGAGCAGTTCTTC
abundance: -; d_gene: -; v_gene: TRBV27; j_gene: TRBJ1-4; CDR3aa: CASSRIPGLMNEKLFF; CDR3nt: TGTGCCAGCAGTAGGATCCCGGGACTCATGAATGAAAAACTGTTTTTT
abundance: -; d_gene: TRBD1; v_gene: TRBV10-3; j_gene: TRBJ1-1; CDR3aa: CAIRDREATEAFF; CDR3nt: TGTGCCATCAGGGACAGGGAGGCCACTGAAGCTTTCTTT
abundance: -; d_gene: -; v_gene: TRBV20-1; j_gene: TRBJ1-2; CDR3aa: CSARFEGGYTF; CDR3nt: TGCAGTGCTAGATTCGAGGGCGGCTACACCTTC
abundance: -; d_gene: TRBD1; v_gene: TRBV28; j_gene: TRBJ1-5; CDR3aa: CCSSGPGQGDVSNNQPQHF; CDR3nt: TGTTGCAGCTCAGGACCGGGACAGGGGGACGTATCGAACAATCAGCCCCAGCATTTT
abundance: -; d_gene: -; v_gene: TRBV21-1; j_gene: TRBJ1-6; CDR3aa: CASSNRAGRGSPLHF; CDR3nt: TGTGCCAGCAGCAATCGAGCGGGGCGGGGTTCACCCCTCCACTTT
abundance: -; d_gene: TRBD2; v_gene: TRBV11-2; j_gene: TRBJ2-5; CDR3aa: CASRRPGLRETQYF; CDR3nt: TGTGCCAGCAGACGTCCGGGACTACGAGAGACCCAGTACTTC
abundance: -; d_gene: -; v_gene: TRBV9; j_gene: TRBJ1-3; CDR3aa: CASSVALGGNTIYF; CDR3nt: TGTGCCAGCAGCGTAGCCCTAGGAGGAAACACCATATATTTT
abundance: -; d_gene: -; v_gene: TRBV28; j_gene: TRBJ2-6; CDR3aa: CASSSIPGVSGANVLTF; CDR3nt: TGTGCCAGCAGTTCAATCCCCGGGGTGTCCGGGGCCAACGTCCTGACTTTC
abundance: -; d_gene: TRBD2; v_gene: TRBV30; j_gene: TRBJ2-1; CDR3aa: CAWSGLAYPYNEQFF; CDR3nt: TGTGCCTGGAGCGGACTAGCGTACCCCTACAATGAGCAGTTCTTC
abundance: -; d_gene: -; v_gene: TRBV5-1; j_gene: TRBJ1-1; CDR3aa: CASSDGGRQNTEAFF; CDR3nt: TGCGCCAGCAGCGACGGGGGACGGCAGAACACTGAAGCTTTCTTT
abundance: -; d_gene: TRBD2; v_gene: TRBV4-2; j_gene: TRBJ2-1; CDR3aa: CASSQGRLAGKFF; CDR3nt: TGTGCCAGCAGCCAAGGCCGACTAGCGGGGAAGTTCTTC
abundance: -; d_gene: -; v_gene: TRBV15; j_gene: TRBJ2-5; CDR3aa: CATSRDSGGKETQYF; CDR3nt: TGTGCCACCAGCAGAGATTCCGGCGGAAAAGAGACCCAGTACTTC
abundance: -; d_gene: TRBD1; v_gene: TRBV18; j_gene: TRBJ1-2; CDR3aa: CASSPRPIPGTGVLGYTF; CDR3nt: TGTGCCAGCTCGCCCCGCCCAATCCCCGGGACAGGGGTCCTCGGCTACACCTTC
abundance: -; d_gene: -; v_gene: TRBV30; j_gene: TRBJ1-5; CDR3aa: CAWGGGPDNQPQHF; CDR3nt: TGTGCCTGGGGCGGGGGGCCGGACAATCAGCCCCAGCATTTT
abundance: once; d_gene: -; v_gene: TRBV2; j_gene: TRBJ1-5; CDR3aa: CASHQGSNQPQHF; CDR3nt: TGTGCCAGCCACCAGGGTAGCAATCAGCCCCAGCATTTT
abundance: once; d_gene: -; v_gene: TRBV5-1; j_gene: TRBJ2-5; CDR3aa: CASGQRQETQYF; CDR3nt: TGCGCCAGCGGGCAGAGACAAGAGACCCAGTACTTC
abundance: -; d_gene: -; v_gene: TRBV27; j_gene: TRBJ1-2; CDR3aa: CASSPRANYGYTF; CDR3nt: TGTGCCAGCAGTCCCAGGGCGAACTATGGCTACACCTTC
abundance: -; d_gene: TRBD2; v_gene: TRBV4-3; j_gene: TRBJ2-3; CDR3aa: CASSQGLAGVDTQYF; CDR3nt: TGCGCCAGCAGCCAGGGACTAGCGGGAGTAGATACGCAGTATTTT
abundance: -; d_gene: -; v_gene: TRBV5-4; j_gene: TRBJ1-5; CDR3aa: CASRCGCGRGNQPQHF; CDR3nt: TGTGCCAGCAGGTGTGGTTGTGGCCGGGGGAATCAGCCCCAGCATTTT
abundance: once; d_gene: -; v_gene: TRBV4-3; j_gene: TRBJ1-1; CDR3aa: CASSQEGPGNTEAFF; CDR3nt: TGCGCCAGCAGCCAAGAGGGGCCGGGGAACACTGAAGCTTTCTTT
abundance: -; d_gene: TRBD2; v_gene: TRBV15; j_gene: TRBJ2-5; CDR3aa: CATSREDGRGETQYF; CDR3nt: TGTGCCACCAGCAGAGAAGACGGGAGGGGAGAGACCCAGTACTTC
abundance: -; d_gene: -; v_gene: TRBV28; j_gene: TRBJ2-2; CDR3aa: CASSSLTGELFF; CDR3nt: TGTGCCAGCAGTTCGCTAACCGGGGAGCTGTTTTTT
abundance: -; d_gene: TRBD2; v_gene: TRBV19; j_gene: TRBJ2-7; CDR3aa: CASSIPTGAGADEQYF; CDR3nt: TGTGCCAGTAGTATTCCCACAGGAGCGGGAGCCGACGAGCAGTACTTC
abundance: -; d_gene: TRBD2; v_gene: TRBV4-2; j_gene: TRBJ2-1; CDR3aa: CASSQEKSTSGSSLMNEQFF; CDR3nt: TGTGCCAGCAGCCAAGAAAAGTCAACTAGCGGGAGTTCGCTTATGAATGAGCAGTTCTTC
abundance: -; d_gene: TRBD2; v_gene: TRBV9; j_gene: TRBJ2-5; CDR3aa: CASSPGLIETQYF; CDR3nt: TGTGCCAGCAGCCCGGGACTAATCGAGACCCAGTACTTC
abundance: -; d_gene: -; v_gene: TRBV2; j_gene: TRBJ2-5; CDR3aa: CARTRDQETQYF; CDR3nt: TGTGCCAGAACCCGGGACCAAGAGACCCAGTACTTC
abundance: -; d_gene: TRBD1; v_gene: TRBV5-8; j_gene: TRBJ1-5; CDR3aa: CASSSGTAFNQPQHF; CDR3nt: TGTGCCAGCAGCTCCGGGACAGCTTTCAATCAGCCCCAGCATTTT
abundance: -; d_gene: -; v_gene: TRBV9; j_gene: TRBJ1-2; CDR3aa: CASSPPLGGENGYTF; CDR3nt: TGTGCCAGCAGCCCTCCCCTCGGAGGGGAAAATGGCTACACCTTC
abundance: -; d_gene: TRBD1; v_gene: TRBV28; j_gene: TRBJ1-2; CDR3aa: CASRLPQGAGGYTF; CDR3nt: TGTGCCAGCAGACTTCCACAGGGGGCAGGTGGCTACACCTTC
abundance: -; d_gene: -; v_gene: TRBV19; j_gene: TRBJ1-2; CDR3aa: CASWSGGSGAYGYTF; CDR3nt: TGTGCCAGCTGGTCCGGCGGGAGCGGCGCTTATGGCTACACCTTC
abundance: -; d_gene: -; v_gene: TRBV19; j_gene: TRBJ2-1; CDR3aa: CASSLTSNEQFF; CDR3nt: TGTGCCAGTAGTCTGACTAGCAATGAGCAGTTCTTC
abundance: once; d_gene: -; v_gene: TRBV28; j_gene: TRBJ1-5; CDR3aa: CASSRLNQPQHF; CDR3nt: TGTGCCAGCAGTCGACTCAATCAGCCCCAGCATTTT